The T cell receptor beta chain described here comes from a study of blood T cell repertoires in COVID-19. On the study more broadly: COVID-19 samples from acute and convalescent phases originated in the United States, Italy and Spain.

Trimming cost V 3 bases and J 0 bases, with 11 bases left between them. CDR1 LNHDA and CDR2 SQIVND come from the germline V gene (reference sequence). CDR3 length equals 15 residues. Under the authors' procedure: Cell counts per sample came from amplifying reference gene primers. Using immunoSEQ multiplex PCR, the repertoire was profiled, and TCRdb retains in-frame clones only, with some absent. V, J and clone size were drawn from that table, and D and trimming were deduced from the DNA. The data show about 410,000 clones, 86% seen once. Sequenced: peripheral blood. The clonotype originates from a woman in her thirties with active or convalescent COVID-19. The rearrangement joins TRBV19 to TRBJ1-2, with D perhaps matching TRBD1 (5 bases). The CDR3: CASSMTALTNYGYTF. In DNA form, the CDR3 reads TGTGCCAGTAGTATGACAGCATTGACTAACTATGGCTACACCTTC. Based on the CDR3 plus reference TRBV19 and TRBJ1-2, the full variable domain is DGGITQSPKYLFRKEGQNVTLSCEQNLNHDAMYWYRQDPGQGLRLIYYSQIVNDFQKGDIAEGYSVSREKKESFPLTVTSAQKNPTAFYLCASSMTALTNYGYTFGSGTRLTVV.